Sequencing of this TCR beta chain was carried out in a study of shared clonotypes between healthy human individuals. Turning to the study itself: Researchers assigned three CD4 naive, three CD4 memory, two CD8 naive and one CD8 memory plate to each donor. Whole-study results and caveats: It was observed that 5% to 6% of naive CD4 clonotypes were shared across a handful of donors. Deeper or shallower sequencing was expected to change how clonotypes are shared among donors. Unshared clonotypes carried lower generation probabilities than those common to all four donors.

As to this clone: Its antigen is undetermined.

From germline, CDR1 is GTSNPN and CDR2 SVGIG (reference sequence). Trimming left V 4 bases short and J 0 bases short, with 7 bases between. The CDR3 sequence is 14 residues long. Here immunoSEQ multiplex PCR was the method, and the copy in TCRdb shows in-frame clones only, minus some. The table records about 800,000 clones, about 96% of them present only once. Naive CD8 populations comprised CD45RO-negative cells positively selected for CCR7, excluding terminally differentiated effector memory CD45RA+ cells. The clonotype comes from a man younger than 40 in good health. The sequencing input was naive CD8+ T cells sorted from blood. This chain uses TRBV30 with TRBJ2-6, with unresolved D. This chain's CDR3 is CAWTRSSGANVLTF. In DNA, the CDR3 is TGTGCCTGGACTCGAAGCTCTGGGGCCAACGTCCTGACTTTC.